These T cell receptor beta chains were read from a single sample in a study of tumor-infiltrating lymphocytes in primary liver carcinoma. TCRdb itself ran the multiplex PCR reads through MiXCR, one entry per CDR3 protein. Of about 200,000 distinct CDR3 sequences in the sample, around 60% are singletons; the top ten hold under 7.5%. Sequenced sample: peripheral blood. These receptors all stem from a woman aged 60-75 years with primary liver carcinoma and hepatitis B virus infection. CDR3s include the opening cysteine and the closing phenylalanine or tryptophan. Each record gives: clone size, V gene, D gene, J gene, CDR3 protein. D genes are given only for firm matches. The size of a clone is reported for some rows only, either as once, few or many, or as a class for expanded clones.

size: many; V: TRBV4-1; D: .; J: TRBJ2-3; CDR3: CASSQDHRSTDTQYF
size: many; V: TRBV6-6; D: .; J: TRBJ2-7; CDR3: CASGQRPPYEQYF
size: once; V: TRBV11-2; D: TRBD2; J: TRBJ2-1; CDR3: CVSSIAGTYNEQFF
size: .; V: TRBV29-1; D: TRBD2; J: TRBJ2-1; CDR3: CSIDLNSGTDNGQFF
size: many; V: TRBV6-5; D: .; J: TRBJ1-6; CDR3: CASSSDKPPFSPLHF
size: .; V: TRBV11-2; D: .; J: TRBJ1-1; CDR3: CANSSWTEGVTEAFF
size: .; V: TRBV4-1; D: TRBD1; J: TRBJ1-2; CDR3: CASSHIGGHGETGWLGYTF
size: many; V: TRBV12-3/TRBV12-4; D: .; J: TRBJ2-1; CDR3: CASSFRGNHEQFF
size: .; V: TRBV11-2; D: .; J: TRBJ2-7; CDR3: CASNRRAGYEQYF
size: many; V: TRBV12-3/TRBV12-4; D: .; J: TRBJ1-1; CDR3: CASSSIQGMNTEAFF
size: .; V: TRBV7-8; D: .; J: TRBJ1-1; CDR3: CASSLTPQGMAEAFF
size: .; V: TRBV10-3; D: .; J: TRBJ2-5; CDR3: CAIRQDGQETHYF
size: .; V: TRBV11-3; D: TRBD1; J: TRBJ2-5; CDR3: CTSSPGTGGMETQYF
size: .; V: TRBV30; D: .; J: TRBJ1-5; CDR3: CAWSSQAGQPQHF